A selection of T cell receptor beta chains follows, all from one sample in a study of blood T cell repertoires in COVID-19. Only in-frame clones appear in the TCRdb table, and some are missing; sequencing was by immunoSEQ multiplex PCR. The table includes under 300,000 clones, roughly nine tenths detected once. The sequencing input was peripheral blood. The source of these receptors is a man in his fifties or sixties who had recovered from COVID-19. Both conserved end residues are part of each CDR3. D genes are given only for firm matches. Clone size is stated in some rows and not others, as once, few, many or a class when expanded.

size: -; D: TRBD1; J: TRBJ1-5; length: 14; V: TRBV18; CDR3: CASSPGQYGQPQHF; DNA: TGTGCCAGCTCACCGGGACAGTACGGTCAGCCCCAGCATTTT
size: few; D: -; J: TRBJ1-1; length: 14; V: TRBV5-4; CDR3: CASSFQGRNTEAFF; DNA: TGTGCCAGCAGCTTCCAGGGGCGGAACACTGAAGCTTTCTTT
size: -; D: TRBD1; J: TRBJ2-1; length: 16; V: TRBV7-8; CDR3: CASSYNTGGTYNEQFF; DNA: TGTGCCAGCAGCTACAATACAGGGGGTACCTACAATGAGCAGTTCTTC
size: -; D: TRBD1; J: TRBJ2-7; length: 15; V: TRBV3-1/TRBV3-2; CDR3: CASSPKGQGVYEQYF; DNA: TGTGCCAGCAGCCCTAAGGGACAGGGAGTCTACGAGCAGTACTTC
size: -; D: -; J: TRBJ2-3; length: 14; V: TRBV30; CDR3: CAWSEMRSTDTQYF; DNA: TGTGCCTGGAGTGAGATGCGGAGCACAGATACGCAGTATTTT
size: -; D: -; J: TRBJ1-5; length: 14; V: TRBV15; CDR3: CATRLQGGNQPQHF; DNA: TGTGCCACCCGTTTACAGGGTGGCAATCAGCCCCAGCATTTT
size: -; D: -; J: TRBJ1-1; length: 15; V: TRBV4-2; CDR3: CASSQDRGASTEAFF; DNA: TGTGCCAGCAGCCAAGATCGGGGGGCGAGCACTGAAGCTTTCTTT
size: once; D: -; J: TRBJ2-3; length: 12; V: TRBV11-2; CDR3: CASSRSTDTQYF; DNA: TGTGCCAGTTCGAGGAGCACAGATACGCAGTATTTT
size: -; D: TRBD1; J: TRBJ2-3; length: 15; V: TRBV6-5; CDR3: CASRRQGVVTDTQYF; DNA: TGTGCCAGCAGGAGACAGGGGGTAGTTACAGATACGCAGTATTTT
size: -; D: TRBD1; J: TRBJ1-1; length: 13; V: TRBV7-8; CDR3: CASSLVWDSEAFF; DNA: TGTGCCAGCAGCTTAGTGTGGGACAGTGAAGCTTTCTTT
size: once; D: -; J: TRBJ1-6; length: 17; V: TRBV2; CDR3: CAGQSQQGPQYNSPLHF; DNA: TGTGCCGGCCAATCGCAACAGGGCCCCCAGTATAATTCACCCCTCCACTTT
size: -; D: -; J: TRBJ2-3; length: 13; V: TRBV10-3; CDR3: CAIAGQSTDTQYF; DNA: TGTGCCATCGCGGGGCAGAGCACAGATACGCAGTATTTT
size: -; D: TRBD1; J: TRBJ1-6; length: 14; V: TRBV30; CDR3: CAWSGQGTGSPLHF; DNA: TGTGCCTGGAGTGGACAGGGAACGGGTTCACCCCTCCACTTT
size: -; D: TRBD1; J: TRBJ1-1; length: 14; V: TRBV10-3; CDR3: CAITLTGVGTEAFF; DNA: TGTGCCATCACCTTGACAGGGGTGGGCACTGAAGCTTTCTTT
size: -; D: -; J: TRBJ1-2; length: 15; V: TRBV18; CDR3: CASSPAGENSYGYTF; DNA: TGTGCCAGCTCACCTGCAGGGGAGAATAGCTATGGCTACACCTTC
size: -; D: TRBD1; J: TRBJ2-6; length: 16; V: TRBV7-6; CDR3: CASSSGQDSGANVLTF; DNA: TGTGCCAGCAGCTCAGGACAGGACTCTGGGGCCAACGTCCTGACTTTC
size: few; D: TRBD1; J: TRBJ1-2; length: 14; V: TRBV29-1; CDR3: CSVAPGTGEYGYTF; DNA: TGCAGCGTGGCTCCCGGGACAGGGGAATATGGCTACACCTTC
size: -; D: TRBD1; J: TRBJ1-5; length: 15; V: TRBV7-9; CDR3: CASSAGTGVNQPQHF; DNA: TGTGCCAGCAGCGCCGGGACAGGGGTCAATCAGCCCCAGCATTTT
size: -; D: -; J: TRBJ2-6; length: 16; V: TRBV11-2; CDR3: CASSVHRADGANVLTF; DNA: TGTGCCAGCAGCGTTCACAGGGCAGATGGGGCCAACGTCCTGACTTTC
size: -; D: TRBD1; J: TRBJ1-5; length: 17; V: TRBV19; CDR3: CASSIDRGQGNNQPQHF; DNA: TGTGCCAGTAGTATAGATAGGGGACAGGGGAACAATCAGCCCCAGCATTTT
size: -; D: -; J: TRBJ1-6; length: 12; V: TRBV2; CDR3: CASRADNSPLHF; DNA: TGTGCCAGCAGGGCGGATAATTCACCCCTCCACTTT
size: -; D: TRBD2; J: TRBJ2-3; length: 16; V: TRBV7-9; CDR3: CASSFGLAGTTDTQYF; DNA: TGTGCCAGCAGCTTTGGGCTAGCGGGGACAACAGATACGCAGTATTTT
size: -; D: TRBD1; J: TRBJ1-2; length: 15; V: TRBV27; CDR3: CASRLRGQGTYGYTF; DNA: TGTGCCAGCAGGCTTCGAGGACAGGGGACTTATGGCTACACCTTC
size: -; D: TRBD2; J: TRBJ2-5; length: 15; V: TRBV3-1/TRBV3-2; CDR3: CASSPWTSGAETQYF; DNA: TGTGCCAGCAGCCCCTGGACTAGCGGAGCAGAGACCCAGTACTTC
size: -; D: TRBD1; J: TRBJ2-7; length: 14; V: TRBV11-2; CDR3: CASSPSGQGYEQYF; DNA: TGTGCCAGCAGCCCATCTGGACAGGGATACGAGCAGTACTTC